The rows below give T cell receptor beta chains drawn from one sample of a study of blood T cell repertoires in COVID-19. Libraries were prepared by immunoSEQ multiplex PCR; TCRdb keeps only in-frame clonotypes and omits some of them. The sample shows roughly 250,000 clones, about 83% of them seen only once. Sequencing was carried out using peripheral blood. These receptors were obtained from a man aged 40-55 years with active or convalescent COVID-19. The CDR3 runs from the conserved cysteine through the conserved F or W. The D gene is left open where the match is weak. Size is omitted from some rows. Given values are once, few, many or a class for expanded clones.

>TRBV15|NA|few|TRBJ1-6
TGTGCCACCAGCAGGGGGAGGCAATATAATTCACCCCTCCACTTT
CATSRGRQYNSPLHF
>TRBV5-1|TRBD2|NA|TRBJ2-3
TGCGCCAGCAGCTTGTCCGGCGGGAGATCGATTGGGACAGATACGCAGTATTTT
CASSLSGGRSIGTDTQYF
>TRBV19|NA|NA|TRBJ1-6
TGTGCCAGTAGTATGGTGGCATTTAATTCACCCCTCCACTTT
CASSMVAFNSPLHF
>TRBV24-1|TRBD1|NA|TRBJ2-1
TGTGCCACCAGTGAATCTACCGGGACAGTTTCCTACAATGAGCAGTTCTTC
CATSESTGTVSYNEQFF
>TRBV30|NA|NA|TRBJ1-1
TGTGCCTGGAGTGTATGGGAGGGCACTGAAGCTTTCTTT
CAWSVWEGTEAFF
>TRBV5-1|NA|NA|TRBJ1-1
TGCGCCAGCAGCTTGGGAAACAGGGTGATGGATGAAGCTTTCTTT
CASSLGNRVMDEAFF
>TRBV6-5|NA|once|TRBJ2-4
TGTGCCAGCAGTTACCTCAAGAGTGACATTCAGTACTTC
CASSYLKSDIQYF
>TRBV5-5|NA|NA|TRBJ1-2
TGTGCCAGCAGCTTGGAGGGGGAAGGCTATGGCTACACCTTC
CASSLEGEGYGYTF
>TRBV4-2|NA|NA|TRBJ1-2
TGTGCCAGCAGCGCCGAGGGCGGTTTATATGGCTACACCTTC
CASSAEGGLYGYTF
>TRBV18|NA|NA|TRBJ2-1
TGTGCCAGCTCACCAGACAGTTCCTACAATGAGCAGTTCTTC
CASSPDSSYNEQFF
>TRBV2|NA|NA|TRBJ1-4
TGTGCCAGCATCCCCATGGGAGTAAGGGAAAAACTGTTTTTT
CASIPMGVREKLFF
>TRBV7-2|TRBD2|NA|TRBJ2-3
TGTGCCAGCAGCTTCCTAGCGGGAGTAGGAGATACGCAGTATTTT
CASSFLAGVGDTQYF
>TRBV6-2/TRBV6-3|TRBD1|NA|TRBJ1-5
TGTGCCAGCAGCCCTCACACAGGGGGCTTAAGTCAGCCCCAGCATTTT
CASSPHTGGLSQPQHF
>TRBV7-2|NA|NA|TRBJ2-5
TGTGCCAGCAGCTTGTCCTTTCAAGAGACCCAGTACTTC
CASSLSFQETQYF
>TRBV7-8|NA|NA|TRBJ2-5
TGTGCCAGCAGCCCAGTTACCCATAAAGAGACCCAGTACTTC
CASSPVTHKETQYF
>TRBV7-9|TRBD2|NA|TRBJ2-1
TGTGCCAGCAGCTTCACGACTAGCGGGATAGGTAATGAGCAGTTCTTC
CASSFTTSGIGNEQFF
>TRBV9|NA|once|TRBJ1-4
TGTGCCAGCAGCGAATATAACCGGGCTAATGAAAAACTGTTTTTT
CASSEYNRANEKLFF
>TRBV10-2|TRBD1|NA|TRBJ1-5
TGCGCCAGCAGTGGTCTACAGGGGAGCAATCAGCCCCAGCATTTT
CASSGLQGSNQPQHF
>TRBV4-1|TRBD1|NA|TRBJ1-2
TGCGCCAGCAGCCAAGGCTCCAGGGGGCATGGCTACACCTTC
CASSQGSRGHGYTF
>TRBV5-1|NA|NA|TRBJ2-7
TGCGCCAGCAGCTTGGGTTATTCAGGGGTTAGCTACGAGCAGTACTTC
CASSLGYSGVSYEQYF
>TRBV5-3|NA|NA|TRBJ2-5
TGTGCCAGAAGCTTCGTGGAGACCCAGTACTTC
CARSFVETQYF
>TRBV19|TRBD2|NA|TRBJ2-1
TGTGCCAGTAGTAAGGGACTAGCGGGAGGCCTACCCTACAATGAGCAGTTCTTC
CASSKGLAGGLPYNEQFF
>TRBV5-6|TRBD2|NA|TRBJ2-1
TGTGCCAGCAGTTTGGGACTAGCGGCGAGCTCCTACAATGAGCAGTTCTTC
CASSLGLAASSYNEQFF
>TRBV19|TRBD2|NA|TRBJ2-2
TGTGCCACCCGGACTAGCGGGCACACCGGGGAGCTGTTTTTT
CATRTSGHTGELFF
>TRBV29-1|NA|NA|TRBJ1-1
TGCAGCGTTGAAGAACCGGAGCGCACTGAAGCTTTCTTT
CSVEEPERTEAFF
>TRBV7-8|TRBD2|NA|TRBJ2-1
TGTGCCAGCAGCTCGAGACTAGCGGGCTTTACTATAGGGGACAATGAGCAGTTCTTC
CASSSRLAGFTIGDNEQFF
>TRBV4-3|NA|NA|TRBJ2-2
TGCGCCAGCAGCCAACCTAAGTGGCAAGCGGTGAACACCGGGGAGCTGTTTTTT
CASSQPKWQAVNTGELFF
>TRBV5-6|NA|few|TRBJ2-7
TGTGCCAGCAGCTTGCTTGTGGGGGGTTTTAGCTCCTACGAGCAGTACTTC
CASSLLVGGFSSYEQYF
>TRBV24-1|TRBD1|once|TRBJ2-1
TGTGCCACCAGGGGCAGACAGGGCGATGAGCAGTTCTTC
CATRGRQGDEQFF
>TRBV30|NA|NA|TRBJ2-7
TGTGCCGGGAGGAGGGCCCACGAGCAGTACTTC
CAGRRAHEQYF
>TRBV18|NA|NA|TRBJ2-2
TGTGCCAGCTCGTCCACTAGTTTCCCCGGGGAGCTGTTTTTT
CASSSTSFPGELFF
>TRBV30|NA|NA|TRBJ2-3
TGTGCCTGGACTCAGTGGGATACGCAGTATTTT
CAWTQWDTQYF
>TRBV30|NA|NA|TRBJ2-2
TGTGCCTTACGGAAGGGACTGGGCACCGGGGAGCTGTTTTTT
CALRKGLGTGELFF
>TRBV5-1|NA|once|TRBJ2-1
TGCGCCAGCAGCCCCGTGGGGCAGGGCAGGTATTTCTCCTACAATGAGCAGTTCTTC
CASSPVGQGRYFSYNEQFF
>TRBV12-5|NA|NA|TRBJ1-5
TGTGCTAGACCGCTTTGGGGGCCTGGCAATCAGCCCCAGCATTTT
CARPLWGPGNQPQHF
>TRBV7-9|TRBD1|NA|TRBJ2-7
TGTGCCAGCAGCTTAGGCGGGACAGGCTTCAGCGAGCAGTACTTC
CASSLGGTGFSEQYF
>TRBV3-1/TRBV3-2|NA|NA|TRBJ1-2
TGTGCCAGCAGCCAAGCCGTAGGGGTCTTCTATGGCTACACCTTC
CASSQAVGVFYGYTF
>TRBV4-1|NA|few|TRBJ1-2
TGCGCCAGCAGCCAAGATCGGGTAAACTATGGCTACACCTTC
CASSQDRVNYGYTF
>TRBV24-1|NA|NA|TRBJ1-1
TGTGCCACCATGGGACACCCGAACACTGAAGCTTTCTTT
CATMGHPNTEAFF
>TRBV6-1|NA|NA|TRBJ1-5
TGTGCCAGCAGTGACCAGACAGGAGGCAATCAGCCCCAGCATTTT
CASSDQTGGNQPQHF
>TRBV6-2/TRBV6-3|NA|NA|TRBJ1-1
TGTGCCAGCAGTTACCAGGGGGAAGCTTTCTTT
CASSYQGEAFF
>TRBV7-2|TRBD2|NA|TRBJ2-3
TGTGCCAGCAGCTTAGCCGGGACTAGCGGGGGCACAGATACGCAGTATTTT
CASSLAGTSGGTDTQYF
>TRBV2|NA|NA|TRBJ1-1
TGTGCCAGCAGTGAAGACCCCGGAGCTTTCTTT
CASSEDPGAFF
>TRBV30|TRBD1|NA|TRBJ1-3
TGTGCCTGGTCCAGGGGGGGAAACACCATATATTTT
CAWSRGGNTIYF
>TRBV4-1|NA|NA|TRBJ1-5
TGCGCCAGCAGCCAAGAGAACAGCGGACAGCCCCAGCATTTT
CASSQENSGQPQHF
>TRBV12-3/TRBV12-4|NA|NA|TRBJ2-3
TGTGCCAGCAATGTACAGGCAGATACGCAGTATTTT
CASNVQADTQYF
>TRBV11-1|TRBD2|NA|TRBJ2-7
TGTGCCAGCAGCCCAACAGGGACTAGCGGCTACGAGCAGTACTTC
CASSPTGTSGYEQYF
>TRBV5-1|TRBD1|NA|TRBJ1-1
TGCGCCAGCAGCACACAGGGGCCTGGGACGAACACTGAAGCTTTCTTT
CASSTQGPGTNTEAFF
>TRBV30|TRBD2|NA|TRBJ2-1
TGTGCCTGGAAGAAGCCGGGACTAGGAGACAATGAGCAGTTCTTC
CAWKKPGLGDNEQFF
>TRBV5-1|NA|NA|TRBJ2-3
TGCGCCAGCAGCTTGCCAGGGTACGAGTTGGTCGCTAATACGCAGTATTTT
CASSLPGYELVANTQYF
>TRBV12-3/TRBV12-4|NA|NA|TRBJ1-5
TGTGCCAGCAGTTTAGGGCAAAATCAGCCCCAGCATTTT
CASSLGQNQPQHF
>TRBV4-2|NA|once|TRBJ1-2
TGTGCCAGCAGCCAAGGTGAGGGATTCAACTATGGCTACACCTTC
CASSQGEGFNYGYTF
>TRBV27|NA|few|TRBJ1-1
TGTGCCAGCATAAGAAGTCGGGAACACACTGAAGCTTTCTTT
CASIRSREHTEAFF
>TRBV6-2/TRBV6-3|TRBD2|once|TRBJ2-7
TGTGCCAGCAGTTACGTCCTCGGACTAGCGGGCTACGAGCAGTACTTC
CASSYVLGLAGYEQYF